This T cell receptor beta chain stems from a study of blood T cell repertoires in COVID-19 (dated by TCRdb to between 2020 and 2021). Study-level background: Samples covering the acute and convalescent phases of COVID-19 were provided by collaborators in the United States, Italy and Spain. The material from the prospective study consisted of cDNA or gDNA derived from T cells, B-cell-depleted T cells, or PBMCs. Subjects who had been exposed to COVID-19, were actively infected with it, or had recovered from it provided the deeply sampled blood TCRbeta repertoires that made up the dataset. The repertoires were released in a freely available public database intended as a resource for research on the immune response to SARS-CoV-2. The samples were drawn from two sources: the first 160 participants of the ongoing ImmuneRACE study, and over 1,000 subjects contributed by 6 global collaborators. A de-identified subject ID, COVID-19 status, age in years and sex were almost always included in the sample metadata. HLA class I and class II types, where available, came from metadata supplied by the sample provider rather than from assay-based typing. Overall results and qualifications from the work: How much clinical and demographic metadata was included differed by source and by participant, and the metadata was provided uncurated.

In Seattle, one collaborating source enrolled patients while the infection was active and tracked those patients longitudinally over the course of disease. The collaborating institutions used their own protocols to collect whole blood in K2EDTA tubes. For TCRbeta analysis, collaborators shipped samples as frozen whole blood, isolated PBMCs, or DNA extracted from either of those sample types. The immunoSEQ Assay, a bias-controlled multiplex PCR, was used to amplify TCRbeta CDR3 regions from genomic DNA. In the authors' own workflow: The number of nucleated cells in each sample was estimated from the amplification of reference gene primers within the assay. Sequence reads were collapsed and filtered to measure the absolute abundance of every unique TCRbeta CDR3 rearrangement. For each sample, productive Simpson clonality was calculated as the square root of Simpson's diversity index over productive rearrangements. The source is immuneACCESS, and TCRdb retained only in-frame sequences with V and J called. Part of the clones is not carried over; for the studies checked, unresolved V genes explain less than half of this, and the remainder is unexplained. Clonal size and the V and J genes are those of that table, whereas D and trimming came from the DNA. Within this sample are 200,000 to 250,000 clones, with 75% to 85% of them counted one time only. Roughly 1.2% of the sample comes from the top ten.

CDR1 and CDR2, looked up from the germline V gene, are LGHNA and YSLEER. The CDR3 starts with the cysteine, ends with the phenylalanine, and has 14 residues. CDR3 DNA is the only sequence kept; it has 42 bases, read in frame from the first base. V gives up 2 bases and J gives up 1 base, and the segment between their germline ends measures 8 bases. In the case of this clone: Its antigen is not yet known. There are no base qualities to consult, and no much larger clone falls within one base.

The specimen was peripheral blood. The clonotype comes from a woman aged 25 to 39 with COVID-19, enrolled during active disease. The chain was built from TRBV4-3 and TRBJ1-1; no D segment can be confidently identified. The sequence in DNA is TGCGCCAGCAGCCAAAGCGAGGGGAACACTGAAGCTTTCTTT. Translated, this gives CASSQSEGNTEAFF.